This passage covers 2 T cell receptor beta chains from one sample sequenced in a study of cytomegalovirus exposure and HLA in healthy donors (dated by TCRdb to about 2017). Libraries were prepared through the immunoSEQ multiplex PCR assay. For the multiplex PCR, a mixture combining 60 forward primers for TCR Vbeta segments and 13 reverse primers for TCR Jbeta segments was used. TCRdb stores this immuneACCESS table with in-frame sequences only. Part of the clones is absent; in the studies checked, under half of the shortfall reflects unresolved V genes, and no reason is known for the rest. Within this sample are about 160,000 clones, with under 75% of them counted one time only. Together, the top ten hold about 7% of the sample. Sequenced: PBMCs. These TCRs come from a man aged 35 to 55 in good health and CMV-seropositive.

This clone was observed many times. The genes are TRBV6-5 and TRBJ1-1; 7 nucleotides line up with TRBD1. The CDR3 length is 14 residues. Trimming at V came to 4 bases and at J to 0 bases, leaving 2 bases not matched to a gene. Germline V lookup: CDR1 MNHEY, CDR2 SVGAGI. As DNA, the CDR3 is TGTGCCAGCAGTTTCGGACAGGTGAACACTGAAGCTTTCTTT. This sequence encodes CASSFGQVNTEAFF.

This clone has only a few counts. This chain links TRBV29-1 with TRBJ1-1; D uncertain. Germline CDR1 and CDR2: SQVTM and ANQGSEA. CDR3 length: 10 residues. Trimming removed 5 bases at V and 6 bases at J, with 7 bases between. CDR3 DNA sequence: TGCAGCGTTTCAGTGGCTGAAGCTTTCTTT. Protein product: CSVSVAEAFF.